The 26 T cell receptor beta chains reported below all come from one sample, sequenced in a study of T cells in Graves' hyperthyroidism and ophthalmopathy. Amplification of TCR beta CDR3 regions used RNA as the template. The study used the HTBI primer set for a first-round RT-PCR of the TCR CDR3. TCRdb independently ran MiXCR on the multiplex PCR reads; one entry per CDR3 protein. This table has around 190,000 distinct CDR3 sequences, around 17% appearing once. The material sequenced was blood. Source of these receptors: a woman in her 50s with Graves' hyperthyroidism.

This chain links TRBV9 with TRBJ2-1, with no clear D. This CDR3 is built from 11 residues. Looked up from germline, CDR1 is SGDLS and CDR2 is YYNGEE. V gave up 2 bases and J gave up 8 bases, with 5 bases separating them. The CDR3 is CASSVLDEQFF. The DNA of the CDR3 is TGTGCCAGCAGCGTTTTGGATGAGCAGTTCTTC.

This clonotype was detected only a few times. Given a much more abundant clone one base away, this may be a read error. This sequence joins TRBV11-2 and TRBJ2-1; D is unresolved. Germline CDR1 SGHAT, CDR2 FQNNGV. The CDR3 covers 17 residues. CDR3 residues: CASSQRISRLFYNERFF. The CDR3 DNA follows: TGTGCCAGCAGCCAGAGGATTAGCAGACTCTTCTACAATGAGCGGTTCTTC.

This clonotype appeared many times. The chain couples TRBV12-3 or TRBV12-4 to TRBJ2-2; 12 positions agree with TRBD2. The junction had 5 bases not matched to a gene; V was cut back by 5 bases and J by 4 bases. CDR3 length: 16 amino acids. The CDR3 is CASSGGTSGSTGELFF. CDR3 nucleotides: TGTGCCAGCAGTGGGGGGACTAGCGGGTCCACCGGGGAGCTGTTTTTT.

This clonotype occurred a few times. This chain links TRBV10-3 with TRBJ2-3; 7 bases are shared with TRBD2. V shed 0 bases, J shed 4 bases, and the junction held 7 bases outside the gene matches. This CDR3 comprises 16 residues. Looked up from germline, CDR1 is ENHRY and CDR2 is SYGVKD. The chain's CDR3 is CAISESLAIGADTQYF. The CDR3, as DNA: TGTGCCATCAGTGAGTCACTAGCGATAGGGGCAGATACGCAGTATTTT.

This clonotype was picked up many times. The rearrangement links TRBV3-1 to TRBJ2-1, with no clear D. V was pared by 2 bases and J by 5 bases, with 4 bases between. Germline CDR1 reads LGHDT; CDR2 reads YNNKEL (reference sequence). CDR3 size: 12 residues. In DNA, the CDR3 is TGTGCCAGCAGCCAAATAGACAATGAGCAGTTCTTC. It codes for CASSQIDNEQFF.

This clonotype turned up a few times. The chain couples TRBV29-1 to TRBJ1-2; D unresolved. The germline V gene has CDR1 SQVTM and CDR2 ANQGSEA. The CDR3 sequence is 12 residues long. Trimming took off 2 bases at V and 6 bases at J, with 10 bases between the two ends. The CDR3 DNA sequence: TGCAGCGTTGAACGTGGGAAACATGGCTACACCTTC. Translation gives CSVERGKHGYTF.

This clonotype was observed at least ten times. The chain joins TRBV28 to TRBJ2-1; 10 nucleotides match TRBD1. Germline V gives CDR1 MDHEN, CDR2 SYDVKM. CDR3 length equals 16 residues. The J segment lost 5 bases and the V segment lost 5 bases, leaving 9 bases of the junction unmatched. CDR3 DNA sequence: TGTGCCAGCAGTCCCTGGACAGGGGGTAACCACAATGAGCAGTTCTTC. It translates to CASSPWTGGNHNEQFF. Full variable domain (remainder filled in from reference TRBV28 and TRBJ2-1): DVKVTQSSRYLVKRTGEKVFLECVQDMDHENMFWYRQDPGLGLRLIYFSYDVKMKEKGDIPEGYSVSREKKERFSLILESASTNQTSMYLCASSPWTGGNHNEQFFGPGTRLTVL.

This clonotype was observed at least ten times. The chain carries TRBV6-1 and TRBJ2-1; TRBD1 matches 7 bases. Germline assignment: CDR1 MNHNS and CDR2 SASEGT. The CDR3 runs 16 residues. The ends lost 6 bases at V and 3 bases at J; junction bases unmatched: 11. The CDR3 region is CASRRDRDSYYNEQFF. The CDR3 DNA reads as TGTGCCAGCAGGAGAGACCGGGACAGTTACTACAATGAGCAGTTCTTC.

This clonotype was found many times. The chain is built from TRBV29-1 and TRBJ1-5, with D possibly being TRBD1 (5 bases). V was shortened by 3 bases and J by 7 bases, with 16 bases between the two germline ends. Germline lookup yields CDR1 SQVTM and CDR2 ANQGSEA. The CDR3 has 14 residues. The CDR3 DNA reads TGCAGCGTTGAGAGTGGGGGATTAGGACAGCCCCAGCATTTT. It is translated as CSVESGGLGQPQHF.

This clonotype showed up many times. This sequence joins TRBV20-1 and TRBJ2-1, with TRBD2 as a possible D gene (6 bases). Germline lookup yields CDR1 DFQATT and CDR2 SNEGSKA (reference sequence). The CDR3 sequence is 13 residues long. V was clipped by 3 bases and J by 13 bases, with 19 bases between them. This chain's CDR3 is CSASATSYSRQFF. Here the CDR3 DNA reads TGCAGTGCTAGCGCCACTAGCTACTCAAGACAGTTCTTC.

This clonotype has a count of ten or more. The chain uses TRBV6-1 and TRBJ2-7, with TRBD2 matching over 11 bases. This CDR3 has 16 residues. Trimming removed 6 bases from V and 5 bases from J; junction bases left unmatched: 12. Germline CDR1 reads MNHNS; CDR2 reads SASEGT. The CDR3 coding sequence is TGTGCCAGCAGCCCTATATTAGCGGGAGGGCCCCACGAGCAGTACTTC. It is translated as CASSPILAGGPHEQYF.

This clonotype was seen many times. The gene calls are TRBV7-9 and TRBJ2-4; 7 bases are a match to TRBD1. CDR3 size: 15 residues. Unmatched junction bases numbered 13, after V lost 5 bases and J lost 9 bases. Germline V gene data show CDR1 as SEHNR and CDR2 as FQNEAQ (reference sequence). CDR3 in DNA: TGTGCCAGCAGCGGCCGGACAGGACCAAATGCCATTCAGTACTTC. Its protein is CASSGRTGPNAIQYF.

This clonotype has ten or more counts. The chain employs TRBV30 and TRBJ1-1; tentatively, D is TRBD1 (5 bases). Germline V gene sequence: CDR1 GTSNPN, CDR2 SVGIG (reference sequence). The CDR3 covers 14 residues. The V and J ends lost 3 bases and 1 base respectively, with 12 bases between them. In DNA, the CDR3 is TGTGCCTGGAGCCAACCTGGGGGGAACACTGAAGCTTTCTTT. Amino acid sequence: CAWSQPGGNTEAFF.

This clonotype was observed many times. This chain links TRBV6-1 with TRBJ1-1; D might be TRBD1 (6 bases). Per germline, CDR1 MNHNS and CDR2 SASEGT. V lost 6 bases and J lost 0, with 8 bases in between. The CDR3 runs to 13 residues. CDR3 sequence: CASSRGMNTEAFF. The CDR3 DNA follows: TGTGCCAGCAGCAGGGGAATGAACACTGAAGCTTTCTTT.

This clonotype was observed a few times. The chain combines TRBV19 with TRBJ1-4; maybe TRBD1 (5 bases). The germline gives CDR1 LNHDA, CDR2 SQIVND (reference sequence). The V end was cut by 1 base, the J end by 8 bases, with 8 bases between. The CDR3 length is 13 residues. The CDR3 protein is CASSIAQGEKLFF. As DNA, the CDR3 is TGTGCCAGTAGTATAGCTCAGGGCGAAAAACTGTTTTTT.

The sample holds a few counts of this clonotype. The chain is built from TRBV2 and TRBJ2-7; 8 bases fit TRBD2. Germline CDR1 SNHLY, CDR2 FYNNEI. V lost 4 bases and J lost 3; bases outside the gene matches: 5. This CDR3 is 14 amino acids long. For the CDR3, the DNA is TGTGCCAGCAGTGGTGTTAGCGGGAACTACGAGCAGTACTTC. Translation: CASSGVSGNYEQYF.

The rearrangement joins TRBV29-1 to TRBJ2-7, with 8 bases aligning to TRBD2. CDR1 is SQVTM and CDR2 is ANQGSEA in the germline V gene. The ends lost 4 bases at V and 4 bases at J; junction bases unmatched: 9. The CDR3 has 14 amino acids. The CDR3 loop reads CSVGNSGARYEQYF. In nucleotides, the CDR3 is TGCAGCGTTGGTAATAGCGGGGCTCGATACGAGCAGTACTTC.

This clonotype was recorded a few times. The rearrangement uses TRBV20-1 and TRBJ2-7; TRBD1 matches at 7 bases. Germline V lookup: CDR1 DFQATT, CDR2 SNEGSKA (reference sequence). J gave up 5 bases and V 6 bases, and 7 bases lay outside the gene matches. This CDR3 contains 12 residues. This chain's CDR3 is CSADRERDEQYF. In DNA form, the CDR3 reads TGCAGTGCCGACAGGGAGAGGGACGAGCAGTACTTC.

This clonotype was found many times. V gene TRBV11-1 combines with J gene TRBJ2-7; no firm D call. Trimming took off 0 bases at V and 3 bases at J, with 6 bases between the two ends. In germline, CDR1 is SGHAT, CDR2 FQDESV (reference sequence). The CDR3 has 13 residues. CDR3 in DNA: TGTGCCAGCAGCTTAGCCCTAAGCTACGAGCAGTACTTC. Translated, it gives CASSLALSYEQYF.

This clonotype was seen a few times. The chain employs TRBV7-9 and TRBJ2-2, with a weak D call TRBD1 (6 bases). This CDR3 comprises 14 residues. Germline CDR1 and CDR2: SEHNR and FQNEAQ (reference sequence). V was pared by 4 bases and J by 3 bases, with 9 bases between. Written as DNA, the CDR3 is TGTGCCAGCAGCTGGGCAGGGGACACCGGGGAGCTGTTTTTT. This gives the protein CASSWAGDTGELFF.

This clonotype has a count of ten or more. In DNA form, the CDR3 reads TGCAGTGCTAGCGCGGGACTAGCGGGAGGGCACTACGAGCAGTACTTC. Its protein is CSASAGLAGGHYEQYF. The chain uses TRBV20-1 and TRBJ2-7, with TRBD2 identical over 16 bases. The germline gives CDR1 DFQATT, CDR2 SNEGSKA (reference sequence). The V segment lost 3 bases and the J segment 3 bases; nucleotides outside the gene matches: 5. The CDR3 is 16 residues long.

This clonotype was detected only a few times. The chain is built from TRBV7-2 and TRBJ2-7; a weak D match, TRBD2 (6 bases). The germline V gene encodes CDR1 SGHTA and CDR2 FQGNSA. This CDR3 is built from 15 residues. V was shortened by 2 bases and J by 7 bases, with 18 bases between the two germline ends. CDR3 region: CASSLTGTGVREQYF. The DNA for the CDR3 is TGTGCCAGCAGCTTAACCGGGACGGGGGTGAGGGAGCAGTACTTC.

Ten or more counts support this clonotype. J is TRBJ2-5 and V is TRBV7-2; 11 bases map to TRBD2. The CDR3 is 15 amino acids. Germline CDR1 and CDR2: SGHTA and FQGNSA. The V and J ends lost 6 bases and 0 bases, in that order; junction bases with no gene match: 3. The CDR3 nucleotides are TGTGCCAGCAGTACTAGCGGGAGAAACCAAGAGACCCAGTACTTC. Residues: CASSTSGRNQETQYF.

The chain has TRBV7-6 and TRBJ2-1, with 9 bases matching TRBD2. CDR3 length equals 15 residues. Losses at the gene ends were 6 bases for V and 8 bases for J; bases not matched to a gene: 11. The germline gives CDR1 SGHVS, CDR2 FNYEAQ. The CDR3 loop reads CASRKGTSSPHEQFF. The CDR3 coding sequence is TGTGCCAGCAGGAAAGGGACTAGCTCCCCCCATGAGCAGTTCTTC.

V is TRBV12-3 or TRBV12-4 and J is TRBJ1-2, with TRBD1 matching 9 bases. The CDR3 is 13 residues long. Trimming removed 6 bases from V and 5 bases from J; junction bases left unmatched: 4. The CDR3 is CASSLDRGYGYTF. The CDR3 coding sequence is TGTGCCAGCAGCTTGGACAGGGGTTATGGCTACACCTTC.

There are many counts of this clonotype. The CDR3 DNA follows: TGTGCCAGCAGCACAATTGCCCCGGGACAGGGTAATGAGCAGTTCTTC. Amino acids: CASSTIAPGQGNEQFF. The chain is built from TRBV7-8 and TRBJ2-1, with 9 bases matching TRBD1. Germline lookup yields CDR1 SGHVS and CDR2 FQNEAQ. The CDR3 runs 16 residues. Trimming at V came to 5 bases and at J to 7 bases, leaving 12 bases not matched to a gene.